This note documents a single TCR beta chain sequence. The antigen is undetermined. Some clones are missing from TCRdb's copy, which holds only in-frame ones; the method was immunoSEQ multiplex PCR. The table records some 1.1 million clones, about 72% of them present only once. The CDR3 is 15 amino acids. The sample originates from a study of shared clonotypes between healthy human individuals. Study observations and caveats: The diversity represented, both genetic and in exposure history, was limited by few donors. Rarefaction gave evidence that sorted-subset sequencing remained incomplete despite large depth.

Input material: memory CD4+ T cells from PBMCs. Subset defined: CD45RA-negative fraction. The receptor comes from a young man in good health. Some clones in this sample may be carry-over from other donors' samples. The chain combines TRBV21-1 with TRBJ2-7; the D call TRBD2 from the table was never checked on the DNA. TRBV21-1 has pseudogene status. The CDR3 nucleotides are TGTGCCACCATTATTACTAGCGCAAACTCCTACGAGCAGTACTTC. As protein: CATIITSANSYEQYF.